This paragraph covers one T cell receptor (beta chain) sequence. Its antigen is unidentified. The CDR3 extends over 13 amino acids. The V end lost 6 bases, the J end lost 3 bases, and 14 bases lay between the germline ends. Looked up from germline, CDR1 is SQVTM and CDR2 is ANQGSEA. The sample belongs to a study of T cells after yellow fever vaccination. Looking at the study overall: SMART-Seq v4 Ultra Low Input prepared the low-cell-number fractions.

Study outcomes and limitations: The secondary response showed a weaker magnitude and a faster peak, day 5 versus 15. Contamination by abundant bulk-population clonotypes could be present in FACS-sorted repertoires.

TCRdb re-called the 5' RACE reads with MiXCR, one entry per CDR3 protein. The table includes 130,000 or so distinct CDR3 sequences, about 15% detected once. The chain carries TRBV29-1 and TRBJ1-2, with D unclear. The sequencing used CD8+ T cells sorted from PBMCs, collected 5 days after the yellow fever booster vaccination. The clonotype comes from a man younger than 30 who received the YFV17D yellow fever vaccine. CDR3 in amino acids: CSVRANTDYGYTF. CDR3 DNA: TGCAGCGTCCGGGCCAACACTGACTATGGCTACACCTTC.